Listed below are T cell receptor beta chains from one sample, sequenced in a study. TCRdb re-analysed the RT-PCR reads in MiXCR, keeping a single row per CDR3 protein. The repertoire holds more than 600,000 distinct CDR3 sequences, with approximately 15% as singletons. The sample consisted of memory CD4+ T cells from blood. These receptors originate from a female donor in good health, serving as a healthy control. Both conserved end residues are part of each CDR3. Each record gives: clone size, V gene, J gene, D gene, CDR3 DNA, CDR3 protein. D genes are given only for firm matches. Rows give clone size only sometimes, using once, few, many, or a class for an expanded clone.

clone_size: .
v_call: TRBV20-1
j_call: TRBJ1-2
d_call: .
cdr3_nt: TGCAGTGCTAGCATGGGGAACTATGGCTACACCTTC
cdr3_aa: CSASMGNYGYTF

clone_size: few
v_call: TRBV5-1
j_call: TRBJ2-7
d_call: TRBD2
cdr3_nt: TGCGCCAGCAGCTTGGAGGCGGGAGGTGCCCACGAGCAGTACTTC
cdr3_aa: CASSLEAGGAHEQYF

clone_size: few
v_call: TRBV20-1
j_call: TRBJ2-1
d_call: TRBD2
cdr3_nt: TGCAGTGCCCCAGCCCCGCGGACTAGCGGGAGGAGTGAGCAGTTCTTC
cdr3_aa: CSAPAPRTSGRSEQFF

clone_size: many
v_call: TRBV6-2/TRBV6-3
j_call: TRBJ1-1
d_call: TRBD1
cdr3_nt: TGTGCCAGCAGTTATCCAGGACAGGGAGCTTTCTTT
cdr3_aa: CASSYPGQGAFF

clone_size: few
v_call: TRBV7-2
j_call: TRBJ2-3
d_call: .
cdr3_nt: TGTGCCAGCAGCTCTCGGACTAAGCGGCTCACAGATACGCAGTATTTT
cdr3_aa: CASSSRTKRLTDTQYF

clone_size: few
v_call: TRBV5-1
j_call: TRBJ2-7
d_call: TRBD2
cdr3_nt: TGCGCCAGCAGCTTTACACTAGCGGGAGGCAGATACGAGCAGTACTTC
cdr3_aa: CASSFTLAGGRYEQYF

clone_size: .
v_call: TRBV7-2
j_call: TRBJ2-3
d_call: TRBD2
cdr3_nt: TGTGCCAGCAGCTTAGGAGGGCTAGCGGGAGGGCCCGAGTATTTT
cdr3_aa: CASSLGGLAGGPEYF

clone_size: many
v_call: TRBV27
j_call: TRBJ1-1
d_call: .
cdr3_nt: TGTGCCAGCAGTTTCGGGGAGGGCACTGAAGCTTTCTTT
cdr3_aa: CASSFGEGTEAFF

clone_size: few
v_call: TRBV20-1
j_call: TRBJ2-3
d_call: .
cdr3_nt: TGCAGTGCTACCCCGAGGCCAGATACGCAGTATTTT
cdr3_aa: CSATPRPDTQYF

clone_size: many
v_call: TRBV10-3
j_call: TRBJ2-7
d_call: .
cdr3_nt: TGTGCCATCAGTGAGTCCACCGTGTACGAGCAGTACTTC
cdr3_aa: CAISESTVYEQYF

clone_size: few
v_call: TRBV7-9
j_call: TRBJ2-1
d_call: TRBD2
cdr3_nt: TGTGCCAGCAGCCCAGCGGGAGGGCCCTACAATGAGCAGTTCTTC
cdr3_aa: CASSPAGGPYNEQFF

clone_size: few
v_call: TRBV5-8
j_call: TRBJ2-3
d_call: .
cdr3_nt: TGTGCCAGCCGACCCACCGTCGCGGATAGCACAGATACGCAGTATTTT
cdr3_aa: CASRPTVADSTDTQYF

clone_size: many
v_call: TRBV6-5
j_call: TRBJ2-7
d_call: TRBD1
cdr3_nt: TGTGCCAGCAGTCGATCCGGGACAGGAAGCTCCTACGAGCAGTACTTC
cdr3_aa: CASSRSGTGSSYEQYF

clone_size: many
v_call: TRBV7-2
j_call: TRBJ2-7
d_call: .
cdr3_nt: TGTGCCAGCAGCTTAGAGCCCGGAGGCTACTACGAGCAGTACTTC
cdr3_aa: CASSLEPGGYYEQYF

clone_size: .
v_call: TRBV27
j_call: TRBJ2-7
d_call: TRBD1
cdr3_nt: TGTGCCAGCATCCAAAATGCCGGACAGGGTCGCCGCGAGCAGTACTTC
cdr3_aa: CASIQNAGQGRREQYF

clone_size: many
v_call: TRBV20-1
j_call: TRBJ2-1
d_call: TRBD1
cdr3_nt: TGCAGTGCTCCCAGGACAGGGCCTGAGCAGTTCTTC
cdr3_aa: CSAPRTGPEQFF

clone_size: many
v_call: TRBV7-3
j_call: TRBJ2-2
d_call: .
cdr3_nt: TGTGCCAGCAGCTTAAACGGACGGGAGCTGTTTTTT
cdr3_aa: CASSLNGRELFF

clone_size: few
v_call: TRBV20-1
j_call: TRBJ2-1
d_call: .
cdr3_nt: TGCAGTGCTAGACCTCACGGGTATGGTCGGTGGGAGCAGTTCTTC
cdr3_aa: CSARPHGYGRWEQFF

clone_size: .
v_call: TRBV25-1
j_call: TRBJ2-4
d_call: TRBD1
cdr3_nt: TGTGCCAGCAGGGACAGGGGGCTGGGCATTCAGTACTTC
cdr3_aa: CASRDRGLGIQYF

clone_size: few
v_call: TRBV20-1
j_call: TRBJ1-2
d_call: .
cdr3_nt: TGCAGTGCTCCAACAGGGTTGGATGGCTACACCTTC
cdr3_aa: CSAPTGLDGYTF

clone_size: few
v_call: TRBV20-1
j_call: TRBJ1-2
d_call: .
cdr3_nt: TGCAGTGCGGGAGACGGATTCTATGGCTACACCTTC
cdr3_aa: CSAGDGFYGYTF

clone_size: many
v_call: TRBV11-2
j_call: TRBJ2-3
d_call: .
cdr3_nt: TGTGCCAGCAGCTTAACCGGGTATCAGGCAGATACGCAGTATTTT
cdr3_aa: CASSLTGYQADTQYF

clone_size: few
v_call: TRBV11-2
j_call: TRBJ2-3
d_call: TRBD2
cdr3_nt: TGTGCCAGCAGCCCCGGGGGGGCGGGGAGTGAAACAGATACGCAGTATTTT
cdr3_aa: CASSPGGAGSETDTQYF

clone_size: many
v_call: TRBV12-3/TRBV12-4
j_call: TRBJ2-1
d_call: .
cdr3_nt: TGTGCCAGCAGTAATAAGGACCAATCCGGGAACCATGAGCAGTTCTTC
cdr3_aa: CASSNKDQSGNHEQFF

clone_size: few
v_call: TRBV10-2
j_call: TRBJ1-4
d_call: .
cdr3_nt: TGCGCCAGTCAGGGGTCAGCTAATGAAAAACTGTTTTTT
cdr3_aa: CASQGSANEKLFF

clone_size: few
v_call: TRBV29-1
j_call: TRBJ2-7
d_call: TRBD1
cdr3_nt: TGCAGCGTTCCCGGACAGGGAGCCTACGAGCAGTACTTC
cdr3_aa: CSVPGQGAYEQYF

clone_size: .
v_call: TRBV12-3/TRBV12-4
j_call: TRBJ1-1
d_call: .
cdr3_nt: TGTGCCAGCAGTTTAAGGGAGGTCAATGAAGCTTTCTTT
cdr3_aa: CASSLREVNEAFF

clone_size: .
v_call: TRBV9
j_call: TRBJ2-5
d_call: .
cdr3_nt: TGTGCCAGCAGCGTAGAGGGTCTGGGAGAGACCCAGTACTTC
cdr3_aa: CASSVEGLGETQYF

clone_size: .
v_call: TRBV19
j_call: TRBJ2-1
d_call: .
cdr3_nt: TGTGCCAGTAGTATGGTGGCAGACAATGAGCAGTTCTTC
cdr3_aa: CASSMVADNEQFF

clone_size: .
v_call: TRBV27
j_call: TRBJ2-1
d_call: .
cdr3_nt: TGTGCCAGCAGTTCCCGCACACTAGGGAATGAGCAGTTCTTC
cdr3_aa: CASSSRTLGNEQFF

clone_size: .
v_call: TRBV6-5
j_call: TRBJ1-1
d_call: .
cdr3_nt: TGTGCCAGCAGACCCCCGTCGGGCCACACTGAAGCTTTCTTT
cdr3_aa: CASRPPSGHTEAFF

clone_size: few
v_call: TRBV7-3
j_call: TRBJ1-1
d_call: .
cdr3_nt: TGTGCCAGCAGTATGGGGCAGGTACAAGAAGCTTTCTTT
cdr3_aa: CASSMGQVQEAFF

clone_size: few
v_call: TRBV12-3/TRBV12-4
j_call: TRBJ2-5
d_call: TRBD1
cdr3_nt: TGTGCCAGCAGACCCGGGACAGTCGAAAAGACCCAGTACTTC
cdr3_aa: CASRPGTVEKTQYF

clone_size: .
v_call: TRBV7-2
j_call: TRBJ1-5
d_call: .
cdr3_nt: TGTGCCAGCAGCACGGACAGTAGCAATCAGCCCCAGCATTTT
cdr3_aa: CASSTDSSNQPQHF

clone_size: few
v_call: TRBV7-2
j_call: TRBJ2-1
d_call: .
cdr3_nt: TGTGCCAGCAGCTTAGAGGGGCGGGTGTGGACCTACAATGAGCAGTTCTTC
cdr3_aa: CASSLEGRVWTYNEQFF

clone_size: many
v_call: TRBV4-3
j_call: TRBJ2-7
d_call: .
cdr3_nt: TGCGCCAGCAGCCCGGGGGGACAGTGGCCCTACGAGCAGTACTTC
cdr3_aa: CASSPGGQWPYEQYF

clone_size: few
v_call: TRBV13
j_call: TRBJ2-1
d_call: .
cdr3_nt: TGTGCCAGCAGCCTTGGGGGTTTCGGGAACAATGAGCAGTTCTTC
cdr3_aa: CASSLGGFGNNEQFF

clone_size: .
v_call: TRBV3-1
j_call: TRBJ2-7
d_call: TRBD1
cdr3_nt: TGTGCCAGCAGCCAACAACAGGGGAGCCGGCAGTACTTC
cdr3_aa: CASSQQQGSRQYF

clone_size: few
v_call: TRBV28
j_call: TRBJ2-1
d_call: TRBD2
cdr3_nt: TGTGCCAGCGGAGTTTCCACCTCTCCCTCCTGGGGGGATGATAGCGGGAGATTCTACAATGAGCAGTTCTTC
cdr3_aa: CASGVSTSPSWGDDSGRFYNEQFF

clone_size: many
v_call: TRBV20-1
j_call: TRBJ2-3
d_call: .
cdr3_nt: TGCAGTGCTTCCCGACCGGGGTATTTT
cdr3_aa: CSASRPGYF

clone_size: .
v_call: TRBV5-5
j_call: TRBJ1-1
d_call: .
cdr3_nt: TGTGCCAGCAGCTTGGGGCAGGAAAAAGCTTTCTTT
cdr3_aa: CASSLGQEKAFF

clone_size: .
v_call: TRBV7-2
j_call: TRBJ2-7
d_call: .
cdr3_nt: TGTGCCAGCAGGGATGGATGGGCCGCTTCCTACGAGCAGTACTTC
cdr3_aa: CASRDGWAASYEQYF

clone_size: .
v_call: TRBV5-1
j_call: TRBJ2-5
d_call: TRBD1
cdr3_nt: TGTGCCAGCAGCCCCAAAACCGGGACAGGGCTTCAAGAGACCCAGTACTTC
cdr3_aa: CASSPKTGTGLQETQYF

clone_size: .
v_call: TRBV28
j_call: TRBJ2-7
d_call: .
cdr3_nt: TGTGCCAGCAGCACCTCCTTAGCGGCCCCATCCTACGAGCAGTACTTC
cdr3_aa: CASSTSLAAPSYEQYF

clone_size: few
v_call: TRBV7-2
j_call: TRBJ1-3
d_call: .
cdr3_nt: TGTGCCAGCAGTCGTTCCGTGGGAAACACCATATATTTT
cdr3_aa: CASSRSVGNTIYF

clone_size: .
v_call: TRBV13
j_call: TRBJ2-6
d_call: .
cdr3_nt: TGTGCCAGCAGCTTAGGGACCCACCCTGGGGCCAACGTCCTGACTTTC
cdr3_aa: CASSLGTHPGANVLTF

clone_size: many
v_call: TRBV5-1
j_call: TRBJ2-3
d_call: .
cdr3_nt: TGCGCCAGCAGCTTACTGGGGCCCCTCACAGATACGCAGTATTTT
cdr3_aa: CASSLLGPLTDTQYF

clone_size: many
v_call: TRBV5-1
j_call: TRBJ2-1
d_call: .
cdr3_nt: TGCGCCAGCAGCTTGGGGATAGCGGCGTACAATGAGCAGTTCTTC
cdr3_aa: CASSLGIAAYNEQFF